This TCR beta chain is from a study of OX40 agonist ivuxolimab in advanced cancers. Looking at the study overall: Patients in dose escalation had liver, melanoma, kidney or head and neck cancers. Three patients had partial responses: one hepatocellular carcinoma, two cutaneous melanoma. Regarding the study as a whole: Mean expanded clone counts were higher in CD8+ than CD4+ T cells. The 0.1-3.0 mg/kg partial responders had among the lowest clonal expansion.

On this clone: As yet, its antigen is unknown.

Profiling relied on immunoSEQ multiplex PCR, and the TCRdb table lists in-frame clones only, not all of them. The profile shows approximately 22,000 clones, 85% of them singletons. The CDR3 spans 19 residues. V lost 2 bases to trimming and J lost 3 bases, with 25 bases between them. The chain employs TRBV6-7 and TRBJ2-5; unclear D gene. TRBV6-7 is known as an ORF, though its function is uncertain. The TCR sequence derives from an adult with an advanced solid tumor such as melanoma, head and neck, liver or kidney cancer. Here the sequenced sample was CD4+ or CD8+ T cells sorted from blood, taken in a trial of the OX40 agonist ivuxolimab. The CDR3 sequence: CASSYPFSIRRWFEETQYF. CDR3 sequence (DNA): TGTGCCAGCAGTTACCCCTTTTCTATCCGAAGGTGGTTTGAAGAGACCCAGTACTTC.